One and the same sample provided the 5 T cell receptor beta chains below, sequenced in a study of cytomegalovirus exposure and HLA in healthy donors. Assay: immunoSEQ multiplex PCR; the TCRdb copy retains only in-frame clones and omits some. The table includes roughly 330,000 clones, roughly 87% detected once. The sample consisted of PBMCs. All receptors derive from a woman aged 25 to 45 in good health and CMV-seropositive.

The chain couples TRBV28 to TRBJ2-2; possible D gene TRBD2, 6 bases. The germline CDR1 and CDR2 sequences are MDHEN and SYDVKM. The CDR3 length is 15 residues. V lost 11 bases and J lost 4, with 20 bases in between. CDR3 loop: CACLPLVGGTGELFF. The CDR3 DNA sequence: TGTGCCTGCTTACCCCTCGTCGGGGGCACCGGGGAGCTGTTTTTT.

The chain combines TRBV6-1 with TRBJ2-7; D gene uncertain. Trimming took off 0 bases at V and 3 bases at J, with 12 bases between the two ends. This CDR3 is 15 amino acids long. The germline V gene has CDR1 MNHNS and CDR2 SASEGT. The CDR3: CASSEAGPDLYEQYF. The CDR3 DNA reads as TGTGCCAGCAGTGAAGCGGGCCCAGACCTCTACGAGCAGTACTTC.

This sequence joins TRBV7-9 and TRBJ2-1; 8 bases align to TRBD1. This CDR3 is built from 16 residues. Germline CDR1 SEHNR, CDR2 FQNEAQ (reference sequence). Losses at the gene ends were 4 bases for V and 0 bases for J; bases not matched to a gene: 5. CDR3 nucleotide sequence: TGTGCCAGCAGCTCAGACAGGGGATTCTCCTACAATGAGCAGTTCTTC. Protein sequence: CASSSDRGFSYNEQFF.

V usage is TRBV6-5 and J usage is TRBJ1-1; tentative D call: TRBD1 (6 bases). CDR1 is MNHEY and CDR2 is SVGAGI in the germline V gene. The CDR3 covers 15 residues. Between the trimmed V and J ends, which lost 0 bases and 4 bases, there was a span of 12 bases. CDR3 nucleotide sequence: TGTGCCAGCAGTTACTCGATCCCGGGGGCCACTGAAGCTTTCTTT. Translation gives CASSYSIPGATEAFF.

This clone came up once. The genes are TRBV4-1 and TRBJ1-5; D gene ambiguous. Per the germline V gene, CDR1 is MGHRA and CDR2 is YSYEKL. V was clipped by 4 bases and J by 3 bases, with 10 bases between them. The CDR3 has 14 amino acids. CDR3 sequence (DNA): TGCGCCAGCAGCCTCACAGACTTCAATCAGCCCCAGCATTTT. Encoded protein: CASSLTDFNQPQHF.